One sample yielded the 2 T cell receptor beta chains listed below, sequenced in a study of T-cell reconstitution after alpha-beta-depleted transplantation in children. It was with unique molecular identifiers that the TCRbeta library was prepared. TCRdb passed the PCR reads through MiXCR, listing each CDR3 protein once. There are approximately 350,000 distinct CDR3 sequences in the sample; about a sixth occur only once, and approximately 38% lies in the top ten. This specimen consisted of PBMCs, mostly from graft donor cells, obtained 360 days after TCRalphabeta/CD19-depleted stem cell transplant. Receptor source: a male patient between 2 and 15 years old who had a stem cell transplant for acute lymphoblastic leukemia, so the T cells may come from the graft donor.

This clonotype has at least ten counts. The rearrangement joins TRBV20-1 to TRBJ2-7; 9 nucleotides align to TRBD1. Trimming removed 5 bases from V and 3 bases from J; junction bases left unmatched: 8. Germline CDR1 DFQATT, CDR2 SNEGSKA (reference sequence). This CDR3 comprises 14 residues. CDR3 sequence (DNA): TGCAGTGCTCTCCACGGGACAGGGATCTACGAGCAGTACTTC. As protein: CSALHGTGIYEQYF.

In nucleotides, the CDR3 is TGTGCCAGCAGCGTAGGGGCTAGCGGGAGCTACAATGAGCAGTTCTTC. This gives the protein CASSVGASGSYNEQFF. The V gene is TRBV9, the J gene TRBJ2-1; 10 bases are a match to TRBD2. The junction had 3 bases not matched to a gene; V was cut back by 0 bases and J by 3 bases. Germline CDR1 reads SGDLS; CDR2 reads YYNGEE. There are 16 residues in the CDR3.